This TCR beta chain was recovered during a study of blood T cell repertoires in COVID-19. Study context: Spain, Italy and the United States supplied samples that represented acute and convalescent COVID-19. The analysed material was cDNA or gDNA that came from T cells, B-cell-depleted T cells, or PBMCs.

The CDR3 spans 13 residues. V was shortened by 6 bases and J by 2 bases, with 9 bases between the two germline ends. Germline CDR1 SGHTA, CDR2 FQGNSA. Those who participated ranged in age from roughly 18 to 90 years and resided in about two dozen US areas. The table came from immunoSEQ multiplex PCR; TCRdb's copy has only in-frame clones and leaves some out. The sample yields 300,000 to 500,000 clones, approximately 87% seen once. Specimen: PBMCs or T cells enriched from blood (not recorded which). The TCR comes from a woman in her 30s with acute COVID-19. The chain couples TRBV7-2 to TRBJ2-3, with D possibly TRBD1 on 5 matching bases. The CDR3 DNA follows: TGTGCCAGCAGAACGACAGCCACAGATACGCAGTATTTT. Its protein is CASRTTATDTQYF. The variable domain in full, completed from reference TRBV7-2 and TRBJ2-3, reads GAGVSQSPSNKVTEKGKDVELRCDPISGHTALYWYRQSLGQGLEFLIYFQGNSAPDKSGLPSDRFSAERTGGSVSTLTIQRTQQEDSAVYLCASRTTATDTQYFGPGTRLTVL.